This passage covers 3 T cell receptor beta chains from one sample sequenced in a study of T cells after yellow fever vaccination. MiXCR was run by TCRdb on the 5' RACE reads, yielding one entry per CDR3 protein. There are tens of thousands of distinct CDR3 sequences in the sample; around 7% occur only once, and roughly 40% lies in the top ten. Sequenced here: CD8+ T cells sorted from PBMCs, sampled on the day of the first yellow fever vaccination. The receptors stem from a man aged 18 to 29 who received the YFV17D yellow fever vaccine.

The table lists this clonotype with many counts. The chain couples TRBV27 to TRBJ2-1, with 7 nucleotides matching TRBD2. CDR1 and CDR2 (germline): MNHEY, SMNVEV (reference sequence). V lost 9 bases, J lost 5 bases, and 10 bases stayed unmatched. This CDR3 contains 14 residues. The CDR3 DNA reads as TGTGCCAGTGGGGGGGAGTGGGGGGACAATGAGCAGTTCTTC. It encodes CASGGEWGDNEQFF.

V and J are TRBV18 and TRBJ2-1; 8 nucleotides match TRBD2. Germline trimming cut 3 bases from V and 7 bases from J; bases unmatched to any gene: 5. Germline V gives CDR1 KGHSH, CDR2 LQKENI. The CDR3 spans 14 residues. In nucleotides, the CDR3 is TGTGCCAGCTCACCGCCGGGGGGGGGAAATGAGCAGTTCTTC. Encoded protein: CASSPPGGGNEQFF.

This clonotype was seen just once. Germline and junction disagree at one end, which may indicate a read error. The chain is built from TRBV2 and TRBJ1-3; possible D gene TRBD1, 5 bases. The CDR3 extends over 18 amino acids. CDR1 is SNHLY, CDR2 FYNNEI, per germline. The CDR3: CACSLGARQLASGNTIYF. CDR3 DNA sequence: TGTGCCTGCAGTTTAGGGGCTCGACAGCTTGCCTCTGGAAACACCATATATTTT.